The TCR beta chain under discussion was sequenced for a study of blood T cell repertoires in COVID-19. Study summary: The study drew acute and convalescent COVID-19 samples from the United States, Italy and Spain. PBMCs, B-cell-depleted T cells, or T cells provided the cDNA or gDNA that made up the material.

Source study methods: Reference gene primer amplification yielded estimated nucleated cell counts. Repertoires were generated with immunoSEQ multiplex PCR, while TCRdb's copy carries only in-frame clones and drops some. V, J and clone size reflect that table, while D and trimming were determined from the DNA. The sample holds 200,000 or so clones, roughly 80% seen once. Seattle cases were enrolled at active infection and followed longitudinally. Material for sequencing was peripheral blood. This receptor was obtained from a woman of 80 years or more with COVID-19, enrolled during active disease.

CDR3 protein: CASSREGTGAYEQYF. The DNA for the CDR3 is TGTGCCAGTAGCCGAGAAGGGACAGGAGCCTACGAGCAGTACTTC. The chain couples TRBV19 to TRBJ2-7; 8 nucleotides agree with TRBD1. CDR1 is LNHDA, CDR2 SQIVND, per germline (reference sequence). There are 15 residues in the CDR3. J was trimmed by 2 bases and V by 6 bases; bases with no gene match: 9.